A selection of T cell receptor beta chains follows, all from one sample in a study of cytomegalovirus exposure and HLA in healthy donors. Produced via immunoSEQ multiplex PCR; TCRdb's table is partial and in-frame only. The sample carries over 100,000 clones, under 70% recorded once. Sequenced material: PBMCs. These receptors all stem from a man under 40 in good health and CMV-seropositive. Both conserved end residues are part of each CDR3. A D gene is named only where the DNA matches it firmly. Clone size appears in some rows only: once, few, many, or a class for an expanded clone.

v_gene,len,j_gene,d_gene,abundance,CDR3nt,CDR3aa
TRBV11-2,15,TRBJ1-2,TRBD1,-,TGTGCCAGCAGCCCCAACCCCGACAGGGCCTATGGCTACACCTTC,CASSPNPDRAYGYTF
TRBV20-1,11,TRBJ1-1,-,-,TGCAGTGCTAGACTAGATACTGAAGCTTTCTTT,CSARLDTEAFF
TRBV27,13,TRBJ1-4,-,-,TGTGCCAGCAAGGGGTTAGCTAATGAAAAACTGTTTTTT,CASKGLANEKLFF
TRBV4-1,14,TRBJ1-1,TRBD1,-,TGCGCCAGCACGACGGGACAGGGGAACACTGAAGCTTTCTTT,CASTTGQGNTEAFF
TRBV30,13,TRBJ1-2,TRBD1,-,TGTGCCTGGAGTCCGGGACAGGGGGGTGGCTACACCTTC,CAWSPGQGGGYTF
TRBV7-9,12,TRBJ2-1,-,-,TGTGCCAGCAGCGCCGGGGACAATGAGCAGTTCTTC,CASSAGDNEQFF
TRBV19,16,TRBJ1-1,TRBD1,-,TGTGCCAGTAGTATCTCGGGACAGAGGGGAAACACTGAAGCTTTCTTT,CASSISGQRGNTEAFF
TRBV28,14,TRBJ1-2,-,-,TGTGCCAGCAGTCTTTCTCAGATCCTCTATGGCTACACCTTC,CASSLSQILYGYTF
TRBV16,16,TRBJ2-5,TRBD1,-,TGTGCCAGCAGCCGTAATCGGGGTAGACAGGGGGGGACCCAGTACTTC,CASSRNRGRQGGTQYF
TRBV6-5,16,TRBJ1-1,TRBD1,-,TGTGCCAGCAGTTACTACCAAAACAGGGGGCGCACTGAAGCTTTCTTT,CASSYYQNRGRTEAFF
TRBV27,16,TRBJ2-2,TRBD2,once,TGTGCCAGCAAACGGGAGGGTCTCGCGAACACCGGGGAGCTGTTTTTT,CASKREGLANTGELFF
TRBV5-4,16,TRBJ1-1,TRBD1,-,TGTGCCAGCAGCTTGGGCCAGGGGGCAATGAACACTGAAGCTTTCTTT,CASSLGQGAMNTEAFF
TRBV29-1,11,TRBJ2-1,-,few,TGCAGCGCCGGCGAGAGCGCTGAGATGTTCTTC,CSAGESAEMFF
TRBV19,17,TRBJ1-1,TRBD1,-,TGTGCCAGTCACCCCCGAACAGGGGTACGGGGGGGCACTGAAGCTTTCTTT,CASHPRTGVRGGTEAFF
TRBV19,14,TRBJ1-1,-,-,TGTGCCAGTAGAGAACGACAGATGAACACTGAAGCTTTCTTT,CASRERQMNTEAFF
TRBV7-8,13,TRBJ2-1,TRBD1,-,TGTGCCAGCAGCTTCGAGACAGGGCAGCAGCAGTTCTTC,CASSFETGQQQFF
TRBV19,13,TRBJ2-2,-,-,TGTGCCAGTAGTATACGTGAGACCGGGGAGCTGTTTTTT,CASSIRETGELFF
TRBV6-5,15,TRBJ1-2,-,-,TGTGCCAGCCGGGTGGTGCCACAGGGTTCCTATGGCTACACCTTC,CASRVVPQGSYGYTF
TRBV27,13,TRBJ1-1,-,-,TGTGCCAGCAGTTCTACGGGGGGGCTTGAAGCTTTCTTT,CASSSTGGLEAFF
TRBV29-1,13,TRBJ1-1,-,-,TGCAGCGTTGAAGAAGGAGGGAACCCGGGGGCTTTCTTT,CSVEEGGNPGAFF
TRBV27,16,TRBJ2-1,TRBD1,few,TGTGCCAGCAGACCCCCCGGGACAGGCGCCTACAATGAGCAGTTCTTC,CASRPPGTGAYNEQFF
TRBV13,15,TRBJ1-1,-,-,TGTGCCAGCAGCTTAGTAAAACAGATGAACACTGAAGCTTTCTTT,CASSLVKQMNTEAFF
TRBV9,14,TRBJ1-5,-,-,TGTGCCAGCAGCGTAGGAGGGAACTATCAGCCCCAGCATTTT,CASSVGGNYQPQHF
TRBV6-5,14,TRBJ2-7,TRBD1,-,TGTGCCAGCAGTTACGGGCAGGGGGTGGGCGAGCAGTACTTC,CASSYGQGVGEQYF
TRBV30,16,TRBJ1-2,-,once,TGTGCCTGGAGCTTCACCGGGACACCGGATGTCTATGGCTACACCTTC,CAWSFTGTPDVYGYTF
TRBV6-1,15,TRBJ1-2,-,few,TGTGCCAGCAGTGTAAATCACGGAATAGCCTATGGCTACACCTTC,CASSVNHGIAYGYTF
TRBV19,14,TRBJ2-4,TRBD2,-,TGTGCCAGTTTTCCGGGCACTAGCGGGGGGCAACTCAGCTTC,CASFPGTSGGQLSF
TRBV28,16,TRBJ2-4,TRBD1,-,TGTGCCAGCAGTCCCCGTAGGACAGGGGCAGGGGACATTCAGTACTTC,CASSPRRTGAGDIQYF
TRBV9,14,TRBJ2-2,TRBD2,-,TGTGCCAGCAGCGGGACTAGCTTTTCCGGGGAGCTGTTTTTT,CASSGTSFSGELFF
TRBV15,18,TRBJ2-3,TRBD1,-,TGTGCCACCAGCAGAGGGTTGACAGGGGGCGCAGTCGCAGATACGCAGTATTTT,CATSRGLTGGAVADTQYF
TRBV25-1,14,TRBJ1-5,TRBD1,-,TGTGCCAGCAGTGGGACAGGGGAGGATCAGCCCCAGCATTTT,CASSGTGEDQPQHF